This T cell receptor (beta chain) emerged from a study of T cell clonality in common variable immunodeficiency. This clone has at least ten counts. The read is 3 residues too short to cover the CDR3 end, so that end is filled in from the germline J gene. Method: immunoSEQ multiplex PCR; TCRdb's copy keeps in-frame clones and lacks some. The table lists roughly 30,000 clones, no singletons, with more than 10% in the top ten. The CDR3 is 13 amino acids. Germline-derived CDR1 and CDR2 are DFQATT and SNEGSKA (reference sequence). V lost 5 bases and J lost 2, with 7 bases in between. This sequence was found in a person aged 18 to 75 in good health. The V and J genes are TRBV20-1 and TRBJ2-6, with D possibly matching TRBD1 (6 bases). Sequencing used peripheral blood mononuclear cells. CDR3 sequence reads: CSAHRAGANVLTF. The DNA read from the CDR3 is TGCAGTGCTCACAGGGCTGGGGCCAACGTC.